The present T cell receptor (beta chain) was sequenced within a study of T-cell reconstitution after alpha-beta-depleted transplantation in children. General study results and limits: Recipient T cells and thymic progenitors that survived were the source of the high TCRbeta diversity seen at day 60 in some patients. From newly produced T cells came most of the T-cell counts and diversity one year after transplant. Several hundred expanded graft clones reportedly supplied alpha-beta T cells about two months after transplant.

On this clonotype itself: Its antigen is undetermined.

A library of TCRbeta sequences, prepared with unique molecular identifiers, was generated. One entry per CDR3 protein results from TCRdb running MiXCR on the PCR reads. Of roughly 670,000 distinct CDR3 sequences listed, over 10% are singletons. CDR1 is MDHEN and CDR2 is SYDVKM in the germline V gene. The CDR3 runs to 13 residues. V dropped 2 bases and J dropped 7 bases, with 9 bases sitting between them. The rearrangement joins TRBV28 to TRBJ2-4; D is perhaps TRBD1 (6 bases). This receptor was taken from a girl under 10 years old with congenital amegakaryocytic thrombocytopenia, due to receive a stem cell transplant. The specimen comprised PBMCs, sampled before TCRalphabeta/CD19-depleted stem cell transplant. The CDR3 DNA sequence: TGTGCCAGCAGTTTAGAAAGGGGGAACATTCAGTACTTC. It translates to CASSLERGNIQYF.